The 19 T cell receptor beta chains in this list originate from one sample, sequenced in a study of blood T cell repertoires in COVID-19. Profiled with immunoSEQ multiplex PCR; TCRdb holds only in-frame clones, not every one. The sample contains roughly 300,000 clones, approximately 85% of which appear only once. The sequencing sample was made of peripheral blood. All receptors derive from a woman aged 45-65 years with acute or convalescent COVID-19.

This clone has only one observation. The CDR3 region is CSARSNTEAFF. CDR3 sequence (DNA): TGCAGTGCTAGGTCTAACACTGAAGCTTTCTTT. The rearrangement uses TRBV20-1 and TRBJ1-1, with D unclear. CDR3 size: 11 residues. V lost 3 bases, J lost 2 bases, and 4 bases lay in between. CDR1 and CDR2 (germline): DFQATT, SNEGSKA (reference sequence).

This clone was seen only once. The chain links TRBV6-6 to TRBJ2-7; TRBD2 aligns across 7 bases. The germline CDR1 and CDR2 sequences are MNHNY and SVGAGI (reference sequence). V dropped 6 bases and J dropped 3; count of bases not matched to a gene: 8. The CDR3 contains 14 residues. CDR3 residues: CASSYAGTNYEQYF. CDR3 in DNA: TGTGCCAGCAGCTACGCCGGGACTAACTACGAGCAGTACTTC.

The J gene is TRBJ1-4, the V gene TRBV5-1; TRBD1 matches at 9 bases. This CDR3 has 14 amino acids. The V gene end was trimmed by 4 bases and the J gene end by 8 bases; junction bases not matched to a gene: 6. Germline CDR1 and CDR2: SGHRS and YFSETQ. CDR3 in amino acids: CASSRTGVGEKLFF. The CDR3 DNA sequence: TGCGCCAGCAGCCGGACAGGGGTGGGGGAAAAACTGTTTTTT.

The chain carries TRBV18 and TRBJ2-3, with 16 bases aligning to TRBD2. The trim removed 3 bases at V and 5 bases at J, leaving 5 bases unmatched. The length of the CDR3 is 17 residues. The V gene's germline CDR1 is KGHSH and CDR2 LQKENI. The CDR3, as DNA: TGTGCCAGCTCACCGGGACTAGCGGGAGGGCCTTTAGATACGCAGTATTTT. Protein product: CASSPGLAGGPLDTQYF.

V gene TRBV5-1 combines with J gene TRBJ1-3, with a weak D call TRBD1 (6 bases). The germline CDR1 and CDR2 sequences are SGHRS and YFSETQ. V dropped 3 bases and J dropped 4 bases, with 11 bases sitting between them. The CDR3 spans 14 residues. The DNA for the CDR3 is TGCGCCAGCAGCTCGGACAGTCGGGGAAACACCATATATTTT. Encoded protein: CASSSDSRGNTIYF.

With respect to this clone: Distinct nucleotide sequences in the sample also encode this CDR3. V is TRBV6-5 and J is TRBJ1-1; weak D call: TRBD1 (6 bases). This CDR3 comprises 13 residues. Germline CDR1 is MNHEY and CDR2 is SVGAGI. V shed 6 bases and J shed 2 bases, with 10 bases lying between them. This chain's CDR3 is CASSPRGNTEAFF. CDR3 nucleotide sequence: TGTGCCAGCAGCCCCAGGGGAAACACTGAAGCTTTCTTT.

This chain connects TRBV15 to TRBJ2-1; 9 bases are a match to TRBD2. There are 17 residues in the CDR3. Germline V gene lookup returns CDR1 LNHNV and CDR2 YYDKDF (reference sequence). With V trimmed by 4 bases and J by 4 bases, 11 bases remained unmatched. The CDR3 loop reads CATSNPVDGLAYNEQFF. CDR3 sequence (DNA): TGTGCCACCAGCAACCCAGTGGACGGACTAGCGTACAATGAGCAGTTCTTC. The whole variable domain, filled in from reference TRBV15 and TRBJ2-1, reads DAMVIQNPRYQVTQFGKPVTLSCSQTLNHNVMYWYQQKSSQAPKLLFHYYDKDFNNEADTPDNFQSRRPNTSFCFLDIRSPGLGDTAMYLCATSNPVDGLAYNEQFFGPGTRLTVL.

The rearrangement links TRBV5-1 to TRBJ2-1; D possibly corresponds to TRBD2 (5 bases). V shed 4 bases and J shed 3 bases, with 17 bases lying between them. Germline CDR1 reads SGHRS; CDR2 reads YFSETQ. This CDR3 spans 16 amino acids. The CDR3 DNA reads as TGCGCCAGCAGCCCCCCCGGGAACTCGAACTACAATGAGCAGTTCTTC. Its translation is CASSPPGNSNYNEQFF. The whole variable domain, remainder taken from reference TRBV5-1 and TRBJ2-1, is KAGVTQTPRYLIKTRGQQVTLSCSPISGHRSVSWYQQTPGQGLQFLFEYFSETQRNKGNFPGRFSGRQFSNSRSEMNVSTLELGDSALYLCASSPPGNSNYNEQFFGPGTRLTVL.

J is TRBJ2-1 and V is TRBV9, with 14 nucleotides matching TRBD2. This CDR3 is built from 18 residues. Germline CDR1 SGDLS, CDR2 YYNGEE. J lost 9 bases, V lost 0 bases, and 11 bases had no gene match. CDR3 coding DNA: TGTGCCAGCAGCGTAGGTCAGGGACTAGCGGGAGTGTTTGGTGAGCAGTTCTTC. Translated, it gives CASSVGQGLAGVFGEQFF.

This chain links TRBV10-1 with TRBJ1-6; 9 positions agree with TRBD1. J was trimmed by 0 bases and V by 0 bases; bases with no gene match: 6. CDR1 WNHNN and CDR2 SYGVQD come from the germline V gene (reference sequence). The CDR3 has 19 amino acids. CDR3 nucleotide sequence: TGCGCCAGCAGTGAGTCGGGACAGGGTACGGGCTCCTATAATTCACCCCTCCACTTT. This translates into CASSESGQGTGSYNSPLHF.

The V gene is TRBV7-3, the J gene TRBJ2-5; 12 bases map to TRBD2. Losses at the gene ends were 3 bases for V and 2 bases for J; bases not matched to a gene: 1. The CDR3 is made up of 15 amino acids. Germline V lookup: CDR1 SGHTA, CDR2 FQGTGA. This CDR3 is CASSLTSGRQETQYF. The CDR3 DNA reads TGTGCCAGCAGCTTGACTAGCGGGAGACAAGAGACCCAGTACTTC.

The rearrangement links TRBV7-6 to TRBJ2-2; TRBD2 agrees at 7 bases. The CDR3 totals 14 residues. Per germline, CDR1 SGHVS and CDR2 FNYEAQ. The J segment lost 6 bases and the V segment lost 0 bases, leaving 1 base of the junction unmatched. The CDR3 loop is CASSLAGGAGELFF. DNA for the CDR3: TGTGCCAGCAGCTTAGCGGGAGGGGCCGGGGAGCTGTTTTTT.

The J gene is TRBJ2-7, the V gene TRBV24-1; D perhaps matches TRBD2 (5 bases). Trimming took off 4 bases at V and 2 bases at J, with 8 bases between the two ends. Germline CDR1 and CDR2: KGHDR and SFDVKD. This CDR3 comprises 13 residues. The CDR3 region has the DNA TGTGCCACCAGTGACGGACTCGCCTACGAGCAGTACTTC. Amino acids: CATSDGLAYEQYF.

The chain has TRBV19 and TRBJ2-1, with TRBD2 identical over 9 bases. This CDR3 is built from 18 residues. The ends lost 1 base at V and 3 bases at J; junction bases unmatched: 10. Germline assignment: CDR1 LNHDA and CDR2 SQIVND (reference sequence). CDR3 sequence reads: CASSIAGGRATYYNEQFF. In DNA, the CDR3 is TGTGCCAGTAGTATAGCTGGCGGGAGGGCCACTTACTACAATGAGCAGTTCTTC.

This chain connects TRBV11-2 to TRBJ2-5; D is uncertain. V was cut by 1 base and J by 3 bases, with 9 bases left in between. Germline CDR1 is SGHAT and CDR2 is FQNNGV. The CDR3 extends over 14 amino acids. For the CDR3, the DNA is TGTGCCAGCAGCTTAGCCCCAACGGAAGAGACCCAGTACTTC. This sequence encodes CASSLAPTEETQYF.

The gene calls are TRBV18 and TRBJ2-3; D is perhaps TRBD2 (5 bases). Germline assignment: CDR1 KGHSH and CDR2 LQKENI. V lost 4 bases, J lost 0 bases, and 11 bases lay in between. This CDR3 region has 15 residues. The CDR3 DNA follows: TGTGCCAGCTCACTGGACTCCCTAAGCACAGATACGCAGTATTTT. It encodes CASSLDSLSTDTQYF.

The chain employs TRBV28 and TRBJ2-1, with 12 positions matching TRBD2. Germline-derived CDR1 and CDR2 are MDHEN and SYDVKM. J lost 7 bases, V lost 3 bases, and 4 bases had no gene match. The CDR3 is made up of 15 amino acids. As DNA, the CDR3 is TGTGCCAGCAGTTTCAGGCTAGCGGGAGGGAATGAGCAGTTCTTC. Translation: CASSFRLAGGNEQFF.

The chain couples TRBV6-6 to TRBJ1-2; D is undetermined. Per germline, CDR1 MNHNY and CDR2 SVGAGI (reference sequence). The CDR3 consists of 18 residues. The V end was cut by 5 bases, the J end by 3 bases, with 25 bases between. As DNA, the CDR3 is TGTGCCAGCAGTCTCCGTGCCGCCGAACGGGTAAAGGACTATGGCTACACCTTC. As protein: CASSLRAAERVKDYGYTF.

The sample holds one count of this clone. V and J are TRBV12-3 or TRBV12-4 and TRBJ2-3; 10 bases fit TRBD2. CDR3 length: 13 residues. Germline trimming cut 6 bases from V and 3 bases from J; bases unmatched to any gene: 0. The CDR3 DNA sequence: TGTGCCAGCAGACTAGCGGGAACAGATACGCAGTATTTT. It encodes CASRLAGTDTQYF.